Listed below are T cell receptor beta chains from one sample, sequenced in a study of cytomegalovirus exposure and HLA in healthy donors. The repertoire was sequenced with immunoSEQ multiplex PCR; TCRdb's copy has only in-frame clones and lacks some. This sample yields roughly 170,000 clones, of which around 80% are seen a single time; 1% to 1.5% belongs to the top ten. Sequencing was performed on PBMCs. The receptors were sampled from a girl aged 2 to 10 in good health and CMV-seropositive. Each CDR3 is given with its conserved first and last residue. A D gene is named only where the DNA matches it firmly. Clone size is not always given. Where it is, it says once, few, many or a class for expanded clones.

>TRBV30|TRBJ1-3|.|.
CAWSVRTAANLGNTIYF
TGTGCCTGGAGTGTTCGGACAGCGGCCAATCTTGGAAACACCATATATTTT
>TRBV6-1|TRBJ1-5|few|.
CASTGQTDQPQHF
TGTGCCAGCACCGGACAGACAGATCAGCCCCAGCATTTT
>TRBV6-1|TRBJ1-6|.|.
CASSERGQGKGSYNSPLHF
TGTGCCAGCAGTGAAAGGGGCCAGGGAAAAGGGTCCTATAATTCACCCCTCCACTTT
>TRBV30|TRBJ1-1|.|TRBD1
CAWSPLGAGGSDTEAFF
TGTGCCTGGAGTCCCCTAGGTGCAGGGGGCTCGGACACTGAAGCTTTCTTT
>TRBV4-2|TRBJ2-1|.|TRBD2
CASSQAKGTSGHNEQFF
TGTGCCAGCAGCCAAGCCAAAGGGACTAGCGGACACAATGAGCAGTTCTTC
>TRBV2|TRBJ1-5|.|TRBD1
CASRIDRVSNQPQHF
TGTGCCAGCCGGATCGACAGGGTTAGCAATCAGCCCCAGCATTTT
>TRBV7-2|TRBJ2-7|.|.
CASSLLGGGYSYEQYF
TGTGCCAGCAGCTTACTCGGCGGAGGTTACTCCTACGAGCAGTACTTC
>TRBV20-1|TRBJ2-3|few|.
CSATFTDTQYF
TGCAGTGCCACTTTTACAGATACGCAGTATTTT
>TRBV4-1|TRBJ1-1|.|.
CASRAVGGRSTEAFF
TGCGCCAGCAGGGCCGTGGGGGGGCGTTCCACTGAAGCTTTCTTT
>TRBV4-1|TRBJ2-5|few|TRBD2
CASSQDGGLDQETQYF
TGCGCCAGCAGCCAAGACGGTGGACTAGACCAGGAGACCCAGTACTTC
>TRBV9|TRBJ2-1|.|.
CASSPTASGLFF
TGTGCCAGCAGCCCGACAGCGTCTGGTCTGTTCTTC
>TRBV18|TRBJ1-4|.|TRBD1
CASSPVLGTGSEKLFF
TGTGCCAGCTCACCAGTCCTCGGGACAGGGAGCGAAAAACTGTTTTTT
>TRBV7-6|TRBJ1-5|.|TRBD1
CASSLGTGSQPQHF
TGTGCCAGCAGCTTAGGGACAGGGAGTCAGCCCCAGCATTTT
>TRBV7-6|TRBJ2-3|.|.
CASRPAAGTGTDTQYF
TGTGCCAGCAGACCCGCGGCGGGGACTGGGACAGATACGCAGTATTTT
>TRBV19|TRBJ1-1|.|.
CASHPSGYTEAFF
TGTGCCAGCCACCCGTCAGGTTATACTGAAGCTTTCTTT
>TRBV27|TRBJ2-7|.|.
CASSLFGGSDEQYF
TGTGCCAGCAGTTTATTTGGAGGGAGCGACGAGCAGTACTTC
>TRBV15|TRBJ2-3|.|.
CATSRASGTDTQYF
TGTGCCACCAGCAGAGCTAGCGGCACAGATACGCAGTATTTT
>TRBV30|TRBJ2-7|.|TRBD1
CASGQGRYEQYF
TGTGCCTCGGGACAGGGTAGATACGAGCAGTACTTC
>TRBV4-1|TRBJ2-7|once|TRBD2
CASSQGLAGVLEQYF
TGCGCCAGCAGCCAAGGACTAGCGGGAGTTCTCGAGCAGTACTTC
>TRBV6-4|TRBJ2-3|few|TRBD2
CASSASGGATDTQYF
TGTGCCAGCAGTGCTAGCGGGGGGGCCACAGATACGCAGTATTTT
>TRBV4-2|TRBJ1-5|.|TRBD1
CASSQDRGTGDQPQHF
TGTGCCAGCAGCCAAGATAGAGGGACAGGAGATCAGCCCCAGCATTTT
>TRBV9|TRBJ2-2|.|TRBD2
CASSPRLAITGELFF
TGTGCCAGCAGCCCACGACTAGCGATCACCGGGGAGCTGTTTTTT
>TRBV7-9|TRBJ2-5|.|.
CASSSNRGGRETQYF
TGTGCCAGCAGCTCTAACAGGGGAGGTAGAGAGACCCAGTACTTC
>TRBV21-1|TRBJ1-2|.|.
CASSVRPTDYGYTF
TGTGCCAGCTCTGTCCGACCGACAGACTATGGCTACACCTTC
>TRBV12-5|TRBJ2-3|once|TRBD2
CASGPGTRLRDTQYF
TGTGCTAGTGGTCCCGGGACTAGATTAAGAGATACGCAGTATTTT
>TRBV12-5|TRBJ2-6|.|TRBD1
CASGLVEEGTEISGANVLTF
TGTGCTAGTGGTTTGGTAGAGGAAGGGACAGAGATCTCTGGGGCCAACGTCCTGACTTTC